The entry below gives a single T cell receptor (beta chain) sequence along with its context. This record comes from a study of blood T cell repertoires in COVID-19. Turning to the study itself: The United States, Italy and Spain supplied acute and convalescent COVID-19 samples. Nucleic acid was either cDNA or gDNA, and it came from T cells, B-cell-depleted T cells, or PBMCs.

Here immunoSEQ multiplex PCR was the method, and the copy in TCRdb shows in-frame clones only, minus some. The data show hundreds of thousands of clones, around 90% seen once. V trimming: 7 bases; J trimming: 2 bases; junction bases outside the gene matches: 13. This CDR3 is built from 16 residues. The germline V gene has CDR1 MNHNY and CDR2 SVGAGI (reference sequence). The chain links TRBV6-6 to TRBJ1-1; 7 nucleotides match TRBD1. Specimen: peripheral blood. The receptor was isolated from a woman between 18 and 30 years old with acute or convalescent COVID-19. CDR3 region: CASIIAWDSENTEAFF. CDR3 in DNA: TGTGCCAGCATTATTGCCTGGGACAGCGAAAACACTGAAGCTTTCTTT.